This T cell receptor (beta chain) was retrieved from a study of blood T cell repertoires in COVID-19. Study-level information: Samples taken during acute and convalescent COVID-19 were collected in the United States, Italy and Spain. T cells, B-cell-depleted T cells, or PBMCs provided the cDNA or gDNA that served as material.

The CDR3 totals 15 residues. The V end was cut by 2 bases, the J end by 2 bases, with 13 bases between. CDR1 SGHTA and CDR2 FQGNSA come from the germline V gene. Study processing details: Cell counts per sample came from amplifying reference gene primers. Measured with immunoSEQ multiplex PCR; TCRdb has only the in-frame clones, and not every one. V, J and clone size reflect that table, while D and trimming were determined from the DNA. This repertoire shows about 68,000 clones, around 93% found once; its top ten account for 4.5% to 5.5%. The material sequenced was peripheral blood. V is TRBV7-2 and J is TRBJ2-7; tentative D call: TRBD1 (5 bases). The clonotype originates from an older woman with active COVID-19. The CDR3 sequence: CASSLKGPTTYEQYF. Written as DNA, the CDR3 is TGTGCCAGCAGCTTAAAGGGGCCCACGACCTACGAGCAGTACTTC.